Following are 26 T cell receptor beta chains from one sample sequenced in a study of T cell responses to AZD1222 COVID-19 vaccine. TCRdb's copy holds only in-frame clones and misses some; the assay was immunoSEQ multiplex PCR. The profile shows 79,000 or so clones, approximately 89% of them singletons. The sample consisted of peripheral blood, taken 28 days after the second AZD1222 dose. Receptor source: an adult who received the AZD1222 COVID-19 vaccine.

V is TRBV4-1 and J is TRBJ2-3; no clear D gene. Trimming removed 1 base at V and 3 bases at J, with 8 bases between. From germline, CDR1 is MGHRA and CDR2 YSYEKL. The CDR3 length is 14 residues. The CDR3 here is CASSQAVLTDTQYF. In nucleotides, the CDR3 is TGCGCCAGCAGCCAAGCGGTCTTAACAGATACGCAGTATTTT.

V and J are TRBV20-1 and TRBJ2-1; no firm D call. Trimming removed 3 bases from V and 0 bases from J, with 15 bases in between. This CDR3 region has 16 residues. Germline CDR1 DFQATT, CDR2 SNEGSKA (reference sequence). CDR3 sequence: CSASTSRGISYNEQFF. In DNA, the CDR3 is TGCAGTGCTAGTACGTCCCGCGGAATCTCCTACAATGAGCAGTTCTTC.

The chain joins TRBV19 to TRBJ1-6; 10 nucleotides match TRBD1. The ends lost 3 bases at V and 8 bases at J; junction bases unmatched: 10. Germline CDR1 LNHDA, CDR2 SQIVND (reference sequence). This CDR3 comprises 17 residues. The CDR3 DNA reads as TGTGCCAGTAGTATGTTCCCGGGACAGGGGCTCTATTCACCCCTCCACTTT. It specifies CASSMFPGQGLYSPLHF.

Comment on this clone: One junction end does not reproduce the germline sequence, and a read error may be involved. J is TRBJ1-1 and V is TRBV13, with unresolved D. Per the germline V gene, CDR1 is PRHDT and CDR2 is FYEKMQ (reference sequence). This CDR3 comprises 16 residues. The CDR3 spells CASSSSLGIFNTVAFF. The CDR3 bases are TGTGCCAGCAGCAGCTCATTAGGAATATTCAACACTGTAGCTTTCTTT.

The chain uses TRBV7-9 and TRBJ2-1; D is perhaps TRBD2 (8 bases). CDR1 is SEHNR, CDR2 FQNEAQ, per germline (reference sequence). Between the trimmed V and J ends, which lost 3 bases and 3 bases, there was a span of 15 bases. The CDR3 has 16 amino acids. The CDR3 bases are TGTGCCAGCAGCTTTGTAGCGGGACAGATCTACAATGAGCAGTTCTTC. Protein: CASSFVAGQIYNEQFF.

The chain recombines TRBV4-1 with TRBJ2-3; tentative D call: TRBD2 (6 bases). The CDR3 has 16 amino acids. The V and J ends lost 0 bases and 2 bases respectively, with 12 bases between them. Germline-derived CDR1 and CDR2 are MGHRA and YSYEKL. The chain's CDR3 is CASSQDPGDPTDTQYF. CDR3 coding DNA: TGCGCCAGCAGCCAAGATCCGGGGGATCCCACAGATACGCAGTATTTT.

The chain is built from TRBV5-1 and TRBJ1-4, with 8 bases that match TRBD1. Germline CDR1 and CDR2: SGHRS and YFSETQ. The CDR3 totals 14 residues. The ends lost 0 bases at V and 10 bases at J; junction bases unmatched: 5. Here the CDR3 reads CASSLGTGTAKLFF. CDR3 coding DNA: TGCGCCAGCAGCTTGGGGACAGGGACTGCAAAACTGTTTTTT. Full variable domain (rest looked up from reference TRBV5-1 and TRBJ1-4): KAGVTQTPRYLIKTRGQQVTLSCSPISGHRSVSWYQQTPGQGLQFLFEYFSETQRNKGNFPGRFSGRQFSNSRSEMNVSTLELGDSALYLCASSLGTGTAKLFFGSGTQLSVL.

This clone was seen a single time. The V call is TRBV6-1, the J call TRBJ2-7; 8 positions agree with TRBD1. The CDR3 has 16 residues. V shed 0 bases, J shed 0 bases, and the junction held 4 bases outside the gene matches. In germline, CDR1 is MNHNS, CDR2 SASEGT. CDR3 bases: TGTGCCAGCAGTGAAGCGGGCAGGGGGCGCTCCTACGAGCAGTACTTC. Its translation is CASSEAGRGRSYEQYF.

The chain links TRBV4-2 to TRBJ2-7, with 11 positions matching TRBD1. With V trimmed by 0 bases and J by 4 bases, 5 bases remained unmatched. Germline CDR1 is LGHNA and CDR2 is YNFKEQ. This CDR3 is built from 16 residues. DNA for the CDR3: TGTGCCAGCAGCCAAGATATGGACAGGGGGCTATACGAGCAGTACTTC. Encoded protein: CASSQDMDRGLYEQYF.

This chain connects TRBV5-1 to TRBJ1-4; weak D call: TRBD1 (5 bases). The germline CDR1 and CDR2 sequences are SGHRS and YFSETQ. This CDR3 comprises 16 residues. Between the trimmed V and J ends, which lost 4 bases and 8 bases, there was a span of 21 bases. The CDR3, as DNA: TGCGCCAGCAGCCCGGGCTTACAGGTGCCGGGGGAAAAACTGTTTTTT. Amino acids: CASSPGLQVPGEKLFF. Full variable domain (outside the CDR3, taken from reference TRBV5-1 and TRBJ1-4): KAGVTQTPRYLIKTRGQQVTLSCSPISGHRSVSWYQQTPGQGLQFLFEYFSETQRNKGNFPGRFSGRQFSNSRSEMNVSTLELGDSALYLCASSPGLQVPGEKLFFGSGTQLSVL.

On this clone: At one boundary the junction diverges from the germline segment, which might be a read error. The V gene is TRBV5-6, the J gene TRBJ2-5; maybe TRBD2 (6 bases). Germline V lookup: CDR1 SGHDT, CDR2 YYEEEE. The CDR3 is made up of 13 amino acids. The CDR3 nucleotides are TGTGCCAGCAGCCCGCGGGACCAGGAGACCCAGTACTTC. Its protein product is CASSPRDQETQYF.

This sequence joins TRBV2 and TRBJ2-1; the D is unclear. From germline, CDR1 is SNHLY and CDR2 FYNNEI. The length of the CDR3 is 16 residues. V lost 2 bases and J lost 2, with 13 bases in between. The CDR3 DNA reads TGTGCCAGCAGTGAATTTATGGCACGCCCCTACAATGAGCAGTTCTTC. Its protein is CASSEFMARPYNEQFF.

For the CDR3, the DNA is TGTGCCAGCAGCTCTGGACAGGGGGGCCACTACGAGCAGTACTTC. As protein: CASSSGQGGHYEQYF. The genes are TRBV7-9 and TRBJ2-7, with 10 nucleotides matching TRBD1. The CDR3 runs 15 residues. J lost 3 bases, V lost 4 bases, and 6 bases had no gene match. The germline CDR1 and CDR2 sequences are SEHNR and FQNEAQ (reference sequence).

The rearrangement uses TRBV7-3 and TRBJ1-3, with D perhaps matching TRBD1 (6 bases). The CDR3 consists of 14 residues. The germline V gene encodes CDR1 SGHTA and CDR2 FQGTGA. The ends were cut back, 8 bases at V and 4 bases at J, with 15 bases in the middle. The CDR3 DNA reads TGTGCCAGCCCAGGCACAGGGTTGGGAAACACCATATATTTT. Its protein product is CASPGTGLGNTIYF. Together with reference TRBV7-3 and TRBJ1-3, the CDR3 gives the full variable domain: GAGVSQTPSNKVTEKGKYVELRCDPISGHTALYWYRQSLGQGPEFLIYFQGTGAADDSGLPNDRFFAVRPEGSVSTLKIQRTERGDSAVYLCASPGTGLGNTIYFGEGSWLTVV.

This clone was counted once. CDR3 DNA sequence: TGTGCCAGCAGTTACCTTTACGAGCAGTACGTC. This translates into CASSYLYEQYV. The J gene is TRBJ2-7, the V gene TRBV6-8; unclear D gene. The germline V gene encodes CDR1 MNHGY and CDR2 SAAAGT. Between the trimmed V and J ends, which lost 2 bases and 4 bases, there was a span of 3 bases. This CDR3 is 11 amino acids long.

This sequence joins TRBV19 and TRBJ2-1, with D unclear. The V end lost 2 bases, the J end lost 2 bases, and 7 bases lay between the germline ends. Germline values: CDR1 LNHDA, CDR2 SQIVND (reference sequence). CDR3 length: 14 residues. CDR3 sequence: CASSIISTYNEQFF. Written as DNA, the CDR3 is TGTGCCAGTAGTATAATCTCCACCTACAATGAGCAGTTCTTC.

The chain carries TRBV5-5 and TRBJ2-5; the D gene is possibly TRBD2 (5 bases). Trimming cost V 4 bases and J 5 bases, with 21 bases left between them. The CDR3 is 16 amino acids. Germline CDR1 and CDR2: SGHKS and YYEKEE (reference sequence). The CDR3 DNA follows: TGTGCCAGCAGCCCAATCGGGGATAGCCTGGGGGAGACCCAGTACTTC. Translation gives CASSPIGDSLGETQYF.

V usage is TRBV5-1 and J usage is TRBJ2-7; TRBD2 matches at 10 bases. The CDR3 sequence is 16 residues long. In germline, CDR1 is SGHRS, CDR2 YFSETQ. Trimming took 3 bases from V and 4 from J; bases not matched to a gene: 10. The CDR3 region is CASSSASGGRRYEQYV. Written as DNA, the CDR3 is TGCGCCAGCAGCTCTGCTAGCGGGGGTCGAAGGTACGAGCAGTACGTC.

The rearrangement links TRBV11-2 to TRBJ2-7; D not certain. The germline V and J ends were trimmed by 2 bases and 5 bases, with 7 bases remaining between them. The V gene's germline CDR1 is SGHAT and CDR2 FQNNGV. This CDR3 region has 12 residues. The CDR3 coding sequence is TGTGCCAGCAGCTTACAGGCGAACGAGCAGTACTTC. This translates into CASSLQANEQYF.

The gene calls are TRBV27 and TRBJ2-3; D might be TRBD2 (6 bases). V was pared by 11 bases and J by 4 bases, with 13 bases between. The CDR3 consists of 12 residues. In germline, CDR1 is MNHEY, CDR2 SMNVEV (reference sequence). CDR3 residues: CASRTSSDTQYF. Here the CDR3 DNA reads TGTGCCTCTCGCACTAGCTCAGATACGCAGTATTTT.

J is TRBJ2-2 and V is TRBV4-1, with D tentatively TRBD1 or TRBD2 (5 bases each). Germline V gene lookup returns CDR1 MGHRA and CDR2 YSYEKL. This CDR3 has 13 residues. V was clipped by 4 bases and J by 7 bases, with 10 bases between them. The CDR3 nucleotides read TGCGCCAGCAGCCCATGGGGGATCGGGGAGCTGTTTTTT. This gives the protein CASSPWGIGELFF.

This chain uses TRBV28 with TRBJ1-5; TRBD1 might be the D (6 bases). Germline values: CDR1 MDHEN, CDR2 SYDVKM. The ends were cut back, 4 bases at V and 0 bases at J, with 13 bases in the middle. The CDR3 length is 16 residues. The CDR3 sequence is CASSSRQVYSNQPQHF. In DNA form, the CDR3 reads TGTGCCAGCAGTTCTAGACAGGTATATAGCAATCAGCCCCAGCATTTT. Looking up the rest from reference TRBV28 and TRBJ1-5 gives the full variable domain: DVKVTQSSRYLVKRTGEKVFLECVQDMDHENMFWYRQDPGLGLRLIYFSYDVKMKEKGDIPEGYSVSREKKERFSLILESASTNQTSMYLCASSSRQVYSNQPQHFGDGTRLSIL.

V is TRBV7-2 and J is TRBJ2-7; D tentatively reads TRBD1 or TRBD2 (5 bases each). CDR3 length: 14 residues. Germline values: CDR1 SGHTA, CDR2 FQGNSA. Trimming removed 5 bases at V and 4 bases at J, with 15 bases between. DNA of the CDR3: TGTGCCAGCAGCACAAACCGGGACCGATACGAGCAGTACTTC. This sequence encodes CASSTNRDRYEQYF.

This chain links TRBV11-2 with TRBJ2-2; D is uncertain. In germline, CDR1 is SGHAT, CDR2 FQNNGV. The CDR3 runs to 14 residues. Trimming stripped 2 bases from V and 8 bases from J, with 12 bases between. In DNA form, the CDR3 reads TGTGCCAGCAGCTTATCCAGCCGGCGGGGGGAGCTGTTTTTT. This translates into CASSLSSRRGELFF.

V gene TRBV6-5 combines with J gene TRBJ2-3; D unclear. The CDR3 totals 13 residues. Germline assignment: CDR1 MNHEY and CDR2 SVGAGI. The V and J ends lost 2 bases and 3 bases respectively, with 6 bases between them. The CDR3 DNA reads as TGTGCCAGCAGTTACCAGGTTACAGATACGCAGTATTTT. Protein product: CASSYQVTDTQYF.

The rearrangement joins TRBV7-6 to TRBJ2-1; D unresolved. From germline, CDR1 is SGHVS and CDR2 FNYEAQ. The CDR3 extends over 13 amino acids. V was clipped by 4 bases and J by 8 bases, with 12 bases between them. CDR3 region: CASSSHQADEQFF. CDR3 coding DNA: TGTGCCAGCAGCTCCCACCAGGCGGATGAGCAGTTCTTC.